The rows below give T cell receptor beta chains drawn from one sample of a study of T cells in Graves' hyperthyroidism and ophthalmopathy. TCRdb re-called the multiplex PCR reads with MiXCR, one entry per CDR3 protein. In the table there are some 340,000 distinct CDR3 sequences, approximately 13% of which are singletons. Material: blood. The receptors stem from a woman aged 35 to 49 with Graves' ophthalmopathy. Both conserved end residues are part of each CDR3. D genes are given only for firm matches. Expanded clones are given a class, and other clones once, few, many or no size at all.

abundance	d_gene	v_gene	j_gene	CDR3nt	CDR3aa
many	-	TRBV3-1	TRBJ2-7	TGTGCCAGCAGCCAACCTACAGGGACCCACGAGCAGTACTTC	CASSQPTGTHEQYF
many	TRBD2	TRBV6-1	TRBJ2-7	TGTGCCAGCAGTTGGTTCGCGGGAGTGGGTGAGCAGTACTTC	CASSWFAGVGEQYF
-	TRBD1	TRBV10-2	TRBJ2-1	TGCGCCAGCAGCCCGACAGGGACGCCCTACAATGAGCAGTTCTTC	CASSPTGTPYNEQFF
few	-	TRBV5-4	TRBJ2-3	TGTGCCAGCAGCAGGTCGAACACAGATACGCAGTATTTT	CASSRSNTDTQYF
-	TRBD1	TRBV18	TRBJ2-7	TGTGCCAGCTCACCCATGACAGGGGCGGTCGAGCAGTACTTC	CASSPMTGAVEQYF
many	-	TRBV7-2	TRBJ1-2	TGTGCCAGCAGGACCGGGGGGCTAGGTGGCTACACCTTC	CASRTGGLGGYTF
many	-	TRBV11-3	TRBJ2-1	TGTGCCAGCAGCTTAGGGGACAGTAGTAGCGGGGAGCAGTTCTTC	CASSLGDSSSGEQFF
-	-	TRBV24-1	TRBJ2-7	TGTGCCACCAGTCCACAGGGATTGGAAGAGCAGTACTTC	CATSPQGLEEQYF
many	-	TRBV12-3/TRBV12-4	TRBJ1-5	TGTGCCAGCAACTGGAGGGGTCGGGGTCAGCCCCAGCATTTT	CASNWRGRGQPQHF
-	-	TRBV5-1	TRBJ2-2	TGCGCCAGCAGCTTGGGTTACCCCCGGAAGAGCACCGGGGAGCTGTTTTTT	CASSLGYPRKSTGELFF
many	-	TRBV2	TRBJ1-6	TGTGCCAGCAAGGAACAGGGTGGTGGGAATTCACCCCTCCACTTT	CASKEQGGGNSPLHF
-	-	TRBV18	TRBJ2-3	TGTGCCAGCTCACCACCTGGGGGCCTGAGCACAGATACGCAGTATTTT	CASSPPGGLSTDTQYF
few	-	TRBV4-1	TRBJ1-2	TGCGCCAGCAGGTCCTCCCTGGCCGCTAATTATGGCTACACCTTC	CASRSSLAANYGYTF
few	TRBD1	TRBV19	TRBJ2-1	TGTGCCAGTAGGGAGACAGGGAACAATGAGCAGTTCTTC	CASRETGNNEQFF
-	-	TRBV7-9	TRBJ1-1	TGTGCCAGCAGCCGAGGACAGAAACCTGAAGCTTTCTTT	CASSRGQKPEAFF
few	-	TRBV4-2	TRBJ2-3	TGTGCCAGCAGCCAAGATTCCGGACAGACGAGCACAGATACGCAGTATTTT	CASSQDSGQTSTDTQYF
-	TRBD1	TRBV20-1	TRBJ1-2	TGCAGTGCTAGAGATTCGGACAGGGCGAACTATGGCTACACCTTC	CSARDSDRANYGYTF
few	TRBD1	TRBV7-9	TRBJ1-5	TGTGCCAGCAGCAAGGGGCAGGGGGTTAACCAGCCCCAGCATTTT	CASSKGQGVNQPQHF
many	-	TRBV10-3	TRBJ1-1	TGTGCCATCAGTGAGGGGGGTGAAGCTTTCTTT	CAISEGGEAFF
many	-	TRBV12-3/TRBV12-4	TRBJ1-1	TGTGCCAGCAGTCGGACGGTCGAAGCTTTCTTT	CASSRTVEAFF
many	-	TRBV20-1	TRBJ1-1	TGCAGTGCAACGAGCCCCAGGGCGAACACTGAAGCTTTCTTT	CSATSPRANTEAFF
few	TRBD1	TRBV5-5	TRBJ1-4	TGTGCCAGCAGCAGGTGGACAGGGGGAAATGAAAAACTGTTTTTT	CASSRWTGGNEKLFF
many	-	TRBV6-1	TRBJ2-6	TGTGCCAGCAGTCCAGCCAATAGGGACGGCATCTCTGGGGCCAACGTCCTGACTTTC	CASSPANRDGISGANVLTF
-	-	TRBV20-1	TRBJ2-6	TGCAGTGCTAGAGGAAGGGGCTCTGGGGCCAACGTCCTGACTTTC	CSARGRGSGANVLTF
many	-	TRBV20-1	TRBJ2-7	TGCAGTGCTGGAAGTCAGGGTGGCTACGAGCAGTACTTC	CSAGSQGGYEQYF
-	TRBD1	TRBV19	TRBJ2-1	TGTGCCAGTAGGTCAATCCTACCAAATGGACAGGGAAAGGGGGATGAGCAGTTCTTC	CASRSILPNGQGKGDEQFF
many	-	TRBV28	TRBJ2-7	TGTGCCAGCAGTTCCGCTACGTACGAGCAGTACTTC	CASSSATYEQYF
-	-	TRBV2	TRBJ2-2	TGTGCCAGCACACACTATGGGGACACCGGGGAGCTGTTTTTT	CASTHYGDTGELFF
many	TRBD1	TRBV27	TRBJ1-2	TGTGCCAGCAGTTTATACAGGGGGCCTAACTATGGCTACACCTTC	CASSLYRGPNYGYTF
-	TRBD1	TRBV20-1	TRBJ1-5	TGCAGTGCTAGGGGGGGGACAGGGAAGAATCAGCCCCAGCATTTT	CSARGGTGKNQPQHF
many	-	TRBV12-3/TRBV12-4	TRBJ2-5	TGTGCCAGCAGTTCCGGGGTAGAGACCCAGTACTTC	CASSSGVETQYF